The T cell receptor (beta chain) under discussion was sequenced for a study of shared clonotypes between healthy human individuals. Using immunoSEQ multiplex PCR, the repertoire was profiled, and TCRdb retains in-frame clones only, with some absent. This sample has 2 million to 2.5 million clones, with 90% to 95% found just once. CDR3 length: 14 amino acids. Trimming cost V 0 bases and J 8 bases, with 11 bases left between them. Germline V CDR1 and CDR2: SGHAT, FQNNGV. V gene TRBV11-2 combines with J gene TRBJ1-5, with a weak D call TRBD1 (5 bases). Sequencing input: naive CD4+ T cells from PBMCs. Specified subset: CD45RA+ positively selected. The sequence came from a man aged 18 to 29 in good health. Some clones in this sample may be carry-over from other donors' samples. The CDR3 region has the DNA TGTGCCAGCAGCTTAGAGGGCAGGGTTAAGCCCCAGCATTTT. Translated, it gives CASSLEGRVKPQHF.